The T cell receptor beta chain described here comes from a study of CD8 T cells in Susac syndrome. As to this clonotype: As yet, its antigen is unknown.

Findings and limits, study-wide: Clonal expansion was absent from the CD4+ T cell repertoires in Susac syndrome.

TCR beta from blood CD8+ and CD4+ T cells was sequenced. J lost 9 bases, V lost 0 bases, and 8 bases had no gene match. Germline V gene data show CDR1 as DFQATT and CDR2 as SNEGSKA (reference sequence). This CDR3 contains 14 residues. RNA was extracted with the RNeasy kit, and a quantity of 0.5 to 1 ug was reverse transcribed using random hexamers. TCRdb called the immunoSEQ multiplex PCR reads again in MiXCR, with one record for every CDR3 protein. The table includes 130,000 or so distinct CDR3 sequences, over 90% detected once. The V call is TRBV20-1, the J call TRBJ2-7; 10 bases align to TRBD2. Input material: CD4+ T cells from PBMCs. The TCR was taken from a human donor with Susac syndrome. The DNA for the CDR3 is TGCAGTGCTAGAGATCCCCTAGCGGGAGAAGCGCAGTACTTC. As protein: CSARDPLAGEAQYF.